This T cell receptor (beta chain) was recorded in a study of cytomegalovirus exposure and HLA in healthy donors. Points from the study as a whole: Several top significant clusters appeared, in a later analysis, to be linked to common viral pathogens. Within an earlier analysis, most TCR beta V segments proved productive either about 90% or about 30% of the time.

Comments on this clone: Its antigen is not identified.

The V end lost 6 bases, the J end lost 3 bases, and 13 bases lay between the germline ends. The germline V gene has CDR1 SGHTA and CDR2 FQGTGA. The CDR3 consists of 14 residues. Vbeta (60) and Jbeta (13) primers were used in the PCR. Method: immunoSEQ multiplex PCR; TCRdb's copy keeps in-frame clones and lacks some. This table has 250,000 to 350,000 clones, roughly 85% appearing once. The chain has TRBV7-3 and TRBJ2-3, with a weak D call TRBD2 (7 bases). Specimen: PBMCs. This receptor was taken from a man aged 40-49 years in good health and CMV-seropositive. CDR3 DNA: TGTGCCAGCAGTTGGGAGGGGGAAACAGATACGCAGTATTTT. Protein: CASSWEGETDTQYF.